These 7 T cell receptor beta chains share one sample of origin, sequenced in a study of blood T cell repertoires in COVID-19. Sequencing was performed with immunoSEQ multiplex PCR; in TCRdb, only in-frame clones are kept and a portion is missing. The table shows 220,000 or so clones, with about 91% occurring only once. Sequencing used PBMCs or T cells enriched from blood (not recorded which). The source is a woman between 50 and 59 years old with acute COVID-19.

The CDR3 bases are TGTGCCAGCATCCCAAACAGGGGGTATACCTTTAACTCTGGAAACACCATATATTTT. Translation gives CASIPNRGYTFNSGNTIYF. V gene TRBV27 combines with J gene TRBJ1-3; 8 positions agree with TRBD1. CDR1 is MNHEY and CDR2 is SMNVEV in the germline V gene (reference sequence). Losses at the gene ends were 7 bases for V and 0 bases for J; bases not matched to a gene: 17. This CDR3 is 19 amino acids long.

This clone was seen a few times. The gene calls are TRBV28 and TRBJ1-2; D is ambiguous. Trimming removed 5 bases from V and 5 bases from J, with 6 bases in between. This CDR3 has 11 amino acids. Germline CDR1 MDHEN, CDR2 SYDVKM. The CDR3 sequence is CASSTRYGYTF. The CDR3 region has the DNA TGTGCCAGCAGTACGCGTTATGGCTACACCTTC.

The chain combines TRBV6-1 with TRBJ2-7; D may be TRBD1 (6 bases). The CDR3 has 13 amino acids. V was clipped by 8 bases and J by 6 bases, with 17 bases between them. Germline V gene lookup returns CDR1 MNHNS and CDR2 SASEGT. The CDR3, as DNA: TGTGCCAGCCTCTTACACAGGGACGCCGAGCAGTACTTC. It specifies CASLLHRDAEQYF.

The chain has TRBV6-4 and TRBJ1-1; no definite D call. CDR3 size: 13 residues. V lost 6 bases and J 1 base, leaving 9 bases between the germline ends. Germline CDR1 is MRHNA and CDR2 is SNTAGT. The CDR3 DNA follows: TGTGCCAGCAGCTTCAGTACGAACACTGAAGCTTTCTTT. It is translated as CASSFSTNTEAFF.

In this sample, this clone turned up a few times. This chain uses TRBV28 with TRBJ1-2; tentatively, D is TRBD1 (6 bases). V lost 4 bases and J lost 3, with 12 bases in between. CDR1 and CDR2 (germline): MDHEN, SYDVKM. The CDR3 extends over 14 amino acids. As DNA, the CDR3 is TGTGCCAGCAGTTCCCCGACAGGTGACTATGGCTACACCTTC. Translating gives CASSSPTGDYGYTF.

The chain links TRBV15 to TRBJ2-7; D is unclear. The CDR3 totals 12 residues. Germline V gene sequence: CDR1 LNHNV, CDR2 YYDKDF (reference sequence). Trimming removed 4 bases at V and 3 bases at J, with 7 bases between. The CDR3 DNA sequence: TGTGCCACCAGCACCAATCACTACGAGCAGTACTTC. This gives the protein CATSTNHYEQYF.

The CDR3 DNA reads as TGTGCCAGCAGTTGGACTAGCGGGATCCACACTGAGCAGTTCTTC. This encodes CASSWTSGIHTEQFF. The chain employs TRBV6-5 and TRBJ2-1; 12 bases agree with TRBD2. The germline V gene has CDR1 MNHEY and CDR2 SVGAGI. V lost 4 bases to trimming and J lost 9 bases; unmatched junction nucleotides: 7. The CDR3 runs 15 residues.